This T cell receptor (beta chain) was sequenced in a study of low-dose radiotherapy and immunotherapy resistance in tumors. Study information: The regimen for patients comprised intravenous nivolumab 240 mg every two weeks plus intravenous ipilimumab 1 mg/kg every six weeks. First-strand cDNA used TRAV- and TRBV-specific primers, covering alpha and beta chains.

This clonotype was seen ten or more times. The germline V gene has CDR1 SGHRS and CDR2 YFSETQ. Between the trimmed V and J ends, which lost 1 base and 6 bases, there was a span of 12 bases. The length of the CDR3 is 14 residues. Noted time point: after trial treatment. Regarding treatment: LDRT plus nivolumab, ipilimumab, low-dose cyclophosphamide and aspirin (RACIN trial). The presence of advanced solid tumors lacking tumor-infiltrating lymphocytes characterized eligible patients. The TCRs were subjected to amplification over around 19 PCR cycles employing a constant-region primer in conjunction with a V-primer adapter. Amplification of isolated mRNA was accomplished via in vitro transcription. TCRdb reanalysed the reads using MiXCR and keeps one entry per CDR3 protein. This table holds over 50,000 distinct CDR3 sequences, approximately 35% found once.

The material was PBMCs, obtained after low-dose radiotherapy plus immunotherapy. This chain links TRBV5-1 with TRBJ2-3; D is unresolved. The sequence derives from a male donor with rectosigmoid adenocarcinoma. CDR3 DNA: TGCGCCAGCAGCTTGCGTCCAGATGGGGATACGCAGTATTTT. This gives the protein CASSLRPDGDTQYF.